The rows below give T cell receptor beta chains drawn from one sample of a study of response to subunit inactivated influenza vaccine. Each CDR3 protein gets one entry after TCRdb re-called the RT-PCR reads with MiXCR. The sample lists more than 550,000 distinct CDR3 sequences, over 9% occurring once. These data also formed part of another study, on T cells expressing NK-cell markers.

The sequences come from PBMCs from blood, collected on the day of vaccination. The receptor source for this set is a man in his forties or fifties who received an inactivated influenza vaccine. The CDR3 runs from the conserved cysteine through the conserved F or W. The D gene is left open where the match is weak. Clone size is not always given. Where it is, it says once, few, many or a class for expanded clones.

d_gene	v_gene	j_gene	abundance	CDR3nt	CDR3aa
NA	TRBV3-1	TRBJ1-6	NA	TGTGCCAGCAGCCGAGCTGGGAATTCACCCCTCCACTTT	CASSRAGNSPLHF
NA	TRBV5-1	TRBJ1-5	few	TGCGCCAGCAGCTTGCTAGGGGATGGAAATCAGCCCCAGCATTTT	CASSLLGDGNQPQHF
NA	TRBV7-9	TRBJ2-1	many	TGTGCCAGCAGCTTATATAGCCTCAGTGAGCAGTTCTTC	CASSLYSLSEQFF
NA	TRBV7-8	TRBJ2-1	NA	TGTGCCAGCAGCTTAAACCAGTATCTTGGTAATGAGCAGTTCTTC	CASSLNQYLGNEQFF
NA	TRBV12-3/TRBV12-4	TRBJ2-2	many	TGTGCCAGCAGGCCCCGGACAGCCGGGGAGCTGTTTTTT	CASRPRTAGELFF
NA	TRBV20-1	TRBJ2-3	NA	TGCAGTGCGGTCAGGGTTGTTCGCACAGATACGCAGTATTTT	CSAVRVVRTDTQYF
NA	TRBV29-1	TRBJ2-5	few	TGCAGCGTTGAAGTTCTAGACAGCCAAGAGACCCAGTACTTC	CSVEVLDSQETQYF
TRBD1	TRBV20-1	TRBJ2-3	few	TGCAGTGCTAGTCTCCAAAGCGGGACAGGGCGTTTGGATACGCAGTATTTT	CSASLQSGTGRLDTQYF
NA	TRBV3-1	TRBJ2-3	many	TGTGCCAGCAGCCAAGCGAAAGATACGCAGTATTTT	CASSQAKDTQYF
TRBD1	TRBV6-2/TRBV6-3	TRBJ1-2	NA	TGTGCCAGCAGCGAACCGGGACAGGGGTATGGCTACACCTTC	CASSEPGQGYGYTF
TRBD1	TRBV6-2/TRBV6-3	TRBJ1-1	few	TGTGCCAGCAGTTACATTCAGGGGGCTAGAGGCACTGAAGCTTTCTTT	CASSYIQGARGTEAFF
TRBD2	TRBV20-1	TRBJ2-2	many	TGCAGTGCTAGAGATGTAAGGGAGGGGTCCCCCGGGGAGCTGTTTTTT	CSARDVREGSPGELFF